Listed here is a single T cell receptor beta chain. The data were obtained in a study of blood T cell repertoires in COVID-19. In the study overall: COVID-19 samples, acute and convalescent, were from the United States, Italy and Spain.

The data were produced by immunoSEQ multiplex PCR, yet TCRdb's version contains in-frame clones alone and is incomplete. Of 400,000 or so clones in the sample, 90% were seen once. V lost 8 bases, J lost 3 bases, and 3 bases stayed unmatched. CDR1 is WSHSY, CDR2 SAAADI, per germline. The CDR3 sequence is 13 residues long. Residents of over 20 US areas, aged roughly 18 to 89 years, made up the participants. Participant-reported clinical history was the basis for cohort assignment. Two negative PCRs, clearance, or symptom resolution characterized the recovered Cohort 3 donors. Material for sequencing was PBMCs or T cells enriched from blood (not recorded which). The TCR comes from a man aged 18 to 29 who had recovered from COVID-19. The chain couples TRBV10-2 to TRBJ2-7; 11 bases are a match to TRBD2. The DNA for the CDR3 is TGCGCCAGCGGGACTAGCGGCCACTACGAGCAGTACTTC. Encoded protein: CASGTSGHYEQYF.